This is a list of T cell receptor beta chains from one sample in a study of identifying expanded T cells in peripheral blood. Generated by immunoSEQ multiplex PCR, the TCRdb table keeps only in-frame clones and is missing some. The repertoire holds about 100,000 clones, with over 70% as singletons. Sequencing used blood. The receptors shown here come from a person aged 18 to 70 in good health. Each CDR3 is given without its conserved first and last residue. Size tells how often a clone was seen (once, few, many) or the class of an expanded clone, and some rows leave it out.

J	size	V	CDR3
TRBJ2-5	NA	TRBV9	ASSVDDGGETQY
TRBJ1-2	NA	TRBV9	ASSVALGGPPLEGYGYT
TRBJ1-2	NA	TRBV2	ASRGGQSYGYT
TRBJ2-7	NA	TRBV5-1	ASSLSGTTTGREQY
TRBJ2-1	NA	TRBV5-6	ASSFMDRPTSTGYNEQF
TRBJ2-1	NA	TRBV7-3	ASSFSGGADNEQF
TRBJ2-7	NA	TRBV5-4	ASSLVARPEQY
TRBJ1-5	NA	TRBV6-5	ASRGQGNQPQH
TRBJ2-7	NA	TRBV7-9	ASSLDVTYEQY
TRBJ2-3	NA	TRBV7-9	ASSQEGTIRTDTQY
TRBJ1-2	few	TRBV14	ASSPTANYGYT
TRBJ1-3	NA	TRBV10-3	AIIGDRSGNTIY
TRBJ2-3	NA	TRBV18	ASSPVAGSDTQY
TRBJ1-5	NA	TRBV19	ASSTTVGGQPQH
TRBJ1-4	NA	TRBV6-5	ASGDFQGGEKLF
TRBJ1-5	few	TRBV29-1	SVANRGNQPQH
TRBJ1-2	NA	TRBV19	ASSTTGPGYT
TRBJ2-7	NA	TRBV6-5	ASSSGTGVMGEQY
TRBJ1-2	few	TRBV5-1	ASSLETGEHGYT
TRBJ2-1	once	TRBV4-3	ASSPTSWDEQF